This T cell receptor (beta chain) was profiled in a study of cytomegalovirus exposure and HLA in healthy donors (dated by TCRdb to the late 2010s). Study-wide context: An earlier analysis of roughly 610 of the donors reported 276 Gb of sequence data and roughly 120 million unique TCR beta sequences obtained from some 200 million T cells. Approximately 300 gigabases of sequencing data and 70 million to 100 million unique TCR sequences were included in an early release covering roughly 600 HLA-typed donors. The genetic ancestry cluster associated with self-reported Caucasian donors included 81% of the 300 to 400 genotyped donors. The study aimed to test whether signatures of past pathogen exposure could be identified by cataloging public T cell receptors. The study profiled the T cell repertoires of 550 to 700 subjects by immunosequencing and related them to cytomegalovirus serostatus. Besides the first cohort of roughly 640 subjects, a separate validation cohort made up of 120 different subjects was used. High-throughput TCR immunosequencing, statistical association of individual TCRs with disease status, and machine learning were combined to predict cytomegalovirus infection status. A later analysis re-analyzed previously published TCR beta repertoires from roughly 600 donors and added high-resolution HLA genotyping to study TCR occurrence patterns. Rather than using new phenotypic data, the later analysis identified candidate immune exposures from TCR beta sequences and from how often those sequences occurred across donors. An earlier analysis of a few hundred of the donors applied high-throughput TCR beta sequencing to assess whether each TCR beta V gene segment acted as functional or pseudogenic. Alongside the repertoire data, information on donor age, sex, ethnicity and CMV serostatus was compiled. A later genetic analysis used genome-wide SNP genotypes for about 55% of the 666 donors, treating that subset as a discovery cohort. Every repertoire in the discovery cohort had been generated on one and the same sequencing platform. HLA typing included class I and class II loci at four-digit resolution. Typing coverage differed by locus: A, B, C, DRB1 and DQB1 were typed in roughly 629-630 donors, DQA1 in 522, DPA1 in approximately 610, and DPB1 in roughly 450. Because of strong linkage in the cohort, five DR-DQ haplotypes were treated as single units for association and clustering. Among 350 to 400 genotyped donors of the cohort, an average of about 240,000 unique TCR beta nucleotide sequences were sequenced per donor, 15% to 20% of them non-productive. Summary of the overall study and its limitations: In a later analysis, the rate of TCR association differed among HLA loci, with DRB1 alleles having the most associated TCRs and HLA-C alleles having the fewest. The authors suggested that the approach could potentially be extended to other disease states and immunological phenotypes. For the cohort, immune exposure information was limited to CMV serostatus. A later analysis found that most CMV-associated TCR beta chains appeared HLA-restricted, with HLA associations seemingly driven largely by CMV exposure. Presence/absence analyses assumed roughly uniform sequencing depth across donors, an assumption that may not hold. Some IMGT-functional V segments, including TRBV6-2 and TRBV6-3, could not be distinguished by the 87-base-pair reads and were therefore excluded. Linkage disequilibrium might explain the correlated functional status among segregating V segments, but an unknown experimental factor could not be ruled out. Assigning TCR associations to individual alleles was difficult when HLA alleles, especially DR and DQ, strongly co-occurred. In a later analysis, around 15,000 TCR beta sequences were associated with specific HLA alleles at a false discovery rate of 0.05. Compared with the roughly 720-donor mean, donors in an Asian-associated ancestry cluster had fewer N-insertions in productive TCRs, according to a later genetic analysis. Because HLA typing was missing for some donors at each locus, association tests included only the typed subset. A group of highly shared sequence variants was considered likely to be a technical artifact of the sequencing pipeline. In a later analysis, HLA-associated TCR beta chains were found to be more clonally expanded and to have lower generation probabilities than equally common non-associated chains. Only TCR beta chains were sequenced in this cohort, and the absence of alpha or paired-chain data limited detectable features. A later genetic analysis associated a missense DCLRE1C variant with V-gene and J-gene trimming of TCR beta chains, and an independent cohort replicated the association. The study listed over 150 TCR beta chains as associated with cytomegalovirus. In both the original and validation cohorts, the classifier was reported to diagnose cytomegalovirus status with high specificity and sensitivity. In a later analysis, several top co-occurrence clusters were reported to appear linked to parvovirus B19, influenza, CMV and Epstein-Barr virus. In vitro tests confirmed that a few of the cytomegalovirus-associated TCR beta chains recognize cytomegalovirus antigens. Because counts were too low, about 15 rarely observed V segments, including chromosome 9 orphons, were left out of the earlier analysis of approximately 580 of the donors. Most TCR sequences were observed very rarely across donors, whereas some public TCRs were present in many individuals. A further reported finding was that TCR beta sequences accurately predicted the HLA-A and HLA-B alleles for most subjects in the first cohort. In an earlier analysis of some 640 of the donors, most TCR beta V segments were observed in productive rearrangements about 90% or about 30% of the time, broadly matching IMGT annotations.

The method behind the library was the immunoSEQ multiplex PCR assay. For the multiplex PCR, a mixture combining 60 forward primers for TCR Vbeta segments and 13 reverse primers for TCR Jbeta segments was used. The CDR3 region of rearranged TCR beta genes was amplified from genomic DNA with a multiplex PCR assay. The amplified TCR beta libraries were sequenced on the Illumina HiSeq System as 87-base-pair reads. The study's processing was this. In a later analysis, around 80 million unique TCR beta chains were counted across the 690 or so repertoires, and roughly 9.9 million of these chains were shared by at least two donors. Raw reads were error-corrected and collapsed into unique sequences by a nearest-neighbor algorithm in which closely related sequences were merged to remove PCR and sequencing errors. CDR3 sequences were aligned to IMGT reference sequences to assign V, D and J gene segments. For a sequence to be retained, a match of at least six nucleotides to both a V gene segment and a J gene segment was required. Rearrangements were classified as productive when the CDR3 lacked stop codons and remained in frame with V and J, and all other rearrangements were classified as non-productive. CDR3 was defined according to IMGT convention as the region running from the second conserved V-encoded cysteine to the conserved J-encoded phenylalanine. In an earlier analysis of approximately 590 of the donors, sequences lacking an unambiguous match to a single V gene segment were excluded. An earlier analysis of under 750 of the donors called V segments functional above 56.7% productive rearrangements and segregating when the between-donor standard deviation exceeded 5%. A statistical classification framework was built to diagnose cytomegalovirus status from the catalog of TCR beta chain sequences. V and J gene assignment, in a later analysis, came from comparing TCR nucleotide sequences with IMGT/GENE-DB human TR gene sequences. The TCRdist pipeline was used in a later analysis to assign CDR3 sequences and most-parsimonious VDJ recombination scenarios. A later analysis defined each TCR beta chain by its CDR3 amino acid sequence plus V-gene family, and excluded reads lacking a unique V-gene family. In a later analysis, fewer than 650 highly shared, low-generation-probability nucleotide sequences were removed to address suspected cross-contamination and a sequencing artifact. A later analysis calculated a clonal expansion index for each public chain from normalized within-repertoire ranks of inferred template counts. A later analysis computed generation probabilities with a VDJ recombination model fitted to out-of-frame rearrangements, and checked the results against IGoR. In a later analysis, hypergeometric tests were used to score TCR-TCR, TCR-HLA and TCR-CMV co-occurrence, with a repertoire-size bias correction applied to TCR pairs. A later analysis estimated false discovery rates by permuting HLA or CMV assignments 20 times. A later analysis grouped co-occurring TCRs with DBSCAN, adding TCRdist sequence similarity when clustering within HLA-allele-positive subsets. Co-occurrence clustering excluded repertoires with fewer than 30,000 or more than 120,000 public chains, plus five with anomalous nucleotide sharing. TCRdb took this table from immuneACCESS and kept in-frame rearrangements with V and J called. Such tables lack part of the clones; where checked against another copy, unresolved V genes explain under half of the gap, and the rest is unexplained. The V and J calls and clone size come from that table; D and trimming were worked out from the DNA. This sample comprises about 200,000 clones, about 85% of them detected only once. The ten largest make up approximately 0.4% of the sample.

Remarks on this clone: The antigen it recognizes is unknown. Base qualities are missing; no much larger clone stands one base away.

The cohort comprised several hundred healthy bone marrow donors. All cohort members were sampled while nominally healthy, although unrecorded immune exposures were likely present. The donor tested CMV seropositive, placing the donor among the approximately 290 seropositive members of the cohort. A peripheral blood sample was provided by each donor, and peripheral blood mononuclear cells were used for TCR beta sequencing. Genomic DNA was extracted from the blood cell samples with the Qiagen DNeasy Blood Extraction Kit. The CDR3 runs 16 amino acids, cysteine and phenylalanine included. The read is trimmed to its CDR3 DNA, 48 bases read in frame from base 1. The germline V gene encodes CDR1 SGHTA and CDR2 FQGNSA. V is clipped by 1 base and J by 5 bases, and the sequence between their germline boundaries is 15 bases long.

This TCR came from a male donor in good health and CMV-seropositive. The rearranged chain carries TRBV7-2 and TRBJ2-4, with TRBD2 tentatively as D gene (6 bases match). The specimen sequenced was PBMCs. The DNA reads TGTGCCAGCAGCTTAGAATACTGGGGCGGGGAAAACATTCAGTACTTC. Its translation is CASSLEYWGGENIQYF.